This TCR beta chain was captured in a study of control samples from healthy donors and cancer patients. Assay used: immunoSEQ multiplex PCR; TCRdb lists only in-frame clones, some missing. Of 150,000 to 200,000 clones in the sample, about 91% were seen once. The ends were cut back, 1 base at V and 6 bases at J, with 13 bases in the middle. Germline CDR1 MDHEN, CDR2 SYDVKM. The CDR3 covers 15 residues. Sequencing used blood. The TCR comes from a man between 18 and 29 years old in good health. The rearrangement links TRBV28 to TRBJ1-5; D is possibly TRBD1 (6 bases). CDR3 sequence (DNA): TGTGCCAGCAGTTTATTTCGGGGGGCCAGTCAGCCCCAGCATTTT. Its protein product is CASSLFRGASQPQHF.